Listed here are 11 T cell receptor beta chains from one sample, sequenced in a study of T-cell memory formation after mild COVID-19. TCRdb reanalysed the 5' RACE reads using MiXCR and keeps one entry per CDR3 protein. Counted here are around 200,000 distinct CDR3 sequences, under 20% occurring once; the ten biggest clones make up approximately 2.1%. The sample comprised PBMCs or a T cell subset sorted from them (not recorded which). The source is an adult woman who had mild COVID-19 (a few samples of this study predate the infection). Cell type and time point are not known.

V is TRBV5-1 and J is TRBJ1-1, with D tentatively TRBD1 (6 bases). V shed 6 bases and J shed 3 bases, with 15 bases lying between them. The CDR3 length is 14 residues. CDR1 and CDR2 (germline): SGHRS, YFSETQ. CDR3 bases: TGCGCCAGCAAAAGAGGGGGGAAGGACACTGAAGCTTTCTTT. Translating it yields CASKRGGKDTEAFF.

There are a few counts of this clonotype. The CDR3 coding sequence is TGTGCCAGCAGTGATGGACTGAACACTGAAGCTTTCTTT. Translating it yields CASSDGLNTEAFF. This chain connects TRBV12-3 or TRBV12-4 to TRBJ1-1; no reliable D call. The CDR3 runs 13 residues. V lost 5 bases, J lost 0 bases, and 7 bases lay in between.

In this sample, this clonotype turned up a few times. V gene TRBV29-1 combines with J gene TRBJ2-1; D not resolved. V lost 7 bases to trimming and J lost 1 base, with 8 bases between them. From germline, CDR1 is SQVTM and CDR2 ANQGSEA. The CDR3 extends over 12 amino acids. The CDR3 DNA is TGCAGCGACCGAAGATCCTACAATGAGCAGTTCTTC. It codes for CSDRRSYNEQFF.

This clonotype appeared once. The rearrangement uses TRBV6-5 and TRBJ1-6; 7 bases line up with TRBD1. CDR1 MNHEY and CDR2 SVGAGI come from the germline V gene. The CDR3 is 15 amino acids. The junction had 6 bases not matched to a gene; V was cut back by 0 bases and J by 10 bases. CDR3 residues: CASSYSNRGLSPLHF. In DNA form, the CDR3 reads TGTGCCAGCAGTTACTCGAACAGGGGTTTGTCACCCCTCCACTTT.

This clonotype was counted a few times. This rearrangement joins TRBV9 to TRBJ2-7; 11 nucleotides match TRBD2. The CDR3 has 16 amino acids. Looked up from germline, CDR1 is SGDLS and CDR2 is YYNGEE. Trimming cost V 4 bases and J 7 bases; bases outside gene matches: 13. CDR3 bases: TGTGCCAGCAGCCCTGCGCCACTAGCGGGGGCTCGGGAGCAGTACTTC. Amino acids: CASSPAPLAGAREQYF.

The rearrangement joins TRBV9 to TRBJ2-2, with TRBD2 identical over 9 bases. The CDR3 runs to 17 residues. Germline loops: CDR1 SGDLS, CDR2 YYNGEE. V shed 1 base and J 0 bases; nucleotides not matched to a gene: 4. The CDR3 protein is CASSVQAGGANTGELFF. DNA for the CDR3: TGTGCCAGCAGCGTACAAGCGGGGGGAGCGAACACCGGGGAGCTGTTTTTT.

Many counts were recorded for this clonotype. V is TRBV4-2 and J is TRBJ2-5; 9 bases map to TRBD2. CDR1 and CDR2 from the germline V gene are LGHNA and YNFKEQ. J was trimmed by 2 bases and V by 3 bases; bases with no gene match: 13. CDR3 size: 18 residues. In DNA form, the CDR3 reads TGTGCCAGCAGCCAGCCGTTATCGCGCGGGGGGGATCAAGAGACCCAGTACTTC. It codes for CASSQPLSRGGDQETQYF.

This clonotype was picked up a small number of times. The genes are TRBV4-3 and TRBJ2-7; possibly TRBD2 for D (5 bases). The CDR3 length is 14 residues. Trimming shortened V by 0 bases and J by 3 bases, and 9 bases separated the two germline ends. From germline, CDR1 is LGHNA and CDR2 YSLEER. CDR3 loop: CASSQDFRGYEQYF. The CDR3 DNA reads TGCGCCAGCAGCCAAGACTTCCGGGGCTACGAGCAGTACTTC.

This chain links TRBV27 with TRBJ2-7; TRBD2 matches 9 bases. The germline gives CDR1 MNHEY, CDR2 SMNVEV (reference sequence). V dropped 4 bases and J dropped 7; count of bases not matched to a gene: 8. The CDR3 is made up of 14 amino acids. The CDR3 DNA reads TGTGCCAGCAGTTCGCGGGAGGGACGGAGTGAGCAGTACTTC. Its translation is CASSSREGRSEQYF.

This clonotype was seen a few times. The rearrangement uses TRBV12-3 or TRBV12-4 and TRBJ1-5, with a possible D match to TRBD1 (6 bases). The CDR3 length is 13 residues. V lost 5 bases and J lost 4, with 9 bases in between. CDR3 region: CASSRQENQPQHF. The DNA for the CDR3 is TGTGCCAGCAGTCGACAGGAGAATCAGCCCCAGCATTTT.

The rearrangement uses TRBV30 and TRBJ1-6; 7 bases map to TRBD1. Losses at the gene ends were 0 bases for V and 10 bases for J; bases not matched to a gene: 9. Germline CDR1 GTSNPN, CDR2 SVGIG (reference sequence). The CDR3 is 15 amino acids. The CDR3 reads CAWSVLFRGESPLHF. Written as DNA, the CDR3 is TGTGCCTGGAGTGTTCTATTCAGGGGGGAATCACCCCTCCACTTT.